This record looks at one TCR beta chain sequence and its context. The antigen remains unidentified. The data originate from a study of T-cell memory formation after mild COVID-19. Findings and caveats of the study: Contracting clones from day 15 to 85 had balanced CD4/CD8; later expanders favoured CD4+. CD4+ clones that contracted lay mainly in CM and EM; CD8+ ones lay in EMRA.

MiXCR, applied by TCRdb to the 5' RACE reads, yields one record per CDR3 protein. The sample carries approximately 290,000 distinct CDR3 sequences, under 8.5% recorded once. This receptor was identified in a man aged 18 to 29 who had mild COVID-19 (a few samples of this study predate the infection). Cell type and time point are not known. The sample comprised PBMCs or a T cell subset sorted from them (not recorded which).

The CDR3 protein is CASSYSYGAVYNEQFF. The CDR3 nucleotides are TGTGCCAGCAGTTACTCATACGGGGCCGTTTACAATGAGCAGTTCTTC. The chain combines TRBV6-2 or TRBV6-3 with TRBJ2-1; D might be TRBD1 or TRBD2, each matching 5 bases. V shed 0 bases and J shed 4 bases, with 13 bases lying between them. Germline-derived CDR1 and CDR2 are MNHEY and SVGEGT. CDR3 length: 16 amino acids.